The entry that follows covers one T cell receptor (beta chain) sequence. The antigen is undetermined. This sample was taken from a study of Tregs in tolerant kidney transplant recipients. The wider study: Recipients received nonmyeloablative bone marrow transplants from related graft donors, with transient mixed chimerism. Regarding the study as a whole: In tolerant patients, donor-specific Tregs outgrew total Tregs, suggesting antigen-driven expansion. The small number of patients limits these findings pending further validation. Changing PCR primers prevented nucleotide comparison between some patients' samples.

V was clipped by 3 bases and J by 8 bases; unmatched bases: 8. Germline values: CDR1 SEHNR, CDR2 FQNEAQ (reference sequence). The CDR3 runs 14 residues. Profiling relied on immunoSEQ multiplex PCR, and the TCRdb table lists in-frame clones only, not all of them. The sample gives about 110,000 clones, about 90% of which show up once; roughly 0.31% is in the top ten. V and J are TRBV7-9 and TRBJ1-2, with 8 bases lining up with TRBD1. The sequencing used CD4+ T cells from blood, collected before the transplant. This TCR was recovered from a human donor who received a combined kidney and bone marrow transplant. The CDR3 nucleotides are TGTGCCAGCAGCTTGTGGCAGGGGGCTGGCGGCTACACCTTC. Amino acids: CASSLWQGAGGYTF.